This T cell receptor (beta chain) was profiled in a study of T cell responses to AZD1222 COVID-19 vaccine. This CDR3 region has 14 residues. Trimming shortened V by 7 bases and J by 4 bases, and 16 bases separated the two germline ends. CDR1 is MRHNA and CDR2 is SNTAGT in the germline V gene. Whole-study results and caveats: Clonal diversity was possibly underestimated, and white British individuals and females predominated among donors. Per reports, nearly half of all spike-specific TCRs target regions that are unmutated in variants. Researchers report vaccine-associated CD4 TCRs spanning spike, with dominance at 160-218 and 743-854.

As for this clone: What it binds is unknown.

The method was immunoSEQ multiplex PCR; TCRdb's version includes in-frame clones alone and lacks a portion of them. The data contain 200,000 to 250,000 clones, 93% of them singletons. This specimen consisted of peripheral blood, obtained on day 0 of MenACWY control vaccination. This TCR was sampled from an adult in good health. The V and J genes are TRBV6-4 and TRBJ1-1; D unclear. CDR3 amino acids: CASTKEGWGTEAFF. The CDR3 DNA reads TGTGCCAGCACTAAGGAGGGCTGGGGCACTGAAGCTTTCTTT.